The T cell receptor beta chain described here comes from a study of blood T cell repertoires in COVID-19. As for the study in general: Material from acute and convalescent COVID-19 was sourced from the United States, Italy and Spain.

Trimming stripped 4 bases from V and 7 bases from J, with 15 bases between. CDR1 and CDR2 from the germline V gene are SGHRS and YFSETQ. This CDR3 is 14 amino acids long. Assay: immunoSEQ multiplex PCR; the TCRdb copy retains only in-frame clones and omits some. The profile shows roughly 68,000 clones, roughly 80% of them singletons. The V gene is TRBV5-1, the J gene TRBJ1-5, with D perhaps TRBD1 (5 bases). This clonotype was obtained from a man in his fifties with active COVID-19. Sequencing was carried out using peripheral blood. DNA for the CDR3: TGCGCCAGCAGCCCCTCGGGGGGGGGACAGCCCCAGCATTTT. Its translation: CASSPSGGGQPQHF.